The following is a TCR beta chain sequence with its context. The data originate from a study of blood T cell repertoires in COVID-19. Study in general: Sites across the United States, Italy and Spain contributed samples from acute and convalescent COVID-19. T cells, B-cell-depleted T cells, or PBMCs provided the cDNA or gDNA that served as material.

Per the study methods: Reference gene primer amplification gave estimated nucleated cell counts. Here immunoSEQ multiplex PCR was the method, and the copy in TCRdb shows in-frame clones only, minus some. V and J calls plus clone size are reproduced from that table; the DNA served to infer D and trimming. The sample lists 40,000 or so clones, about four fifths occurring once. This TCR derives from a man aged 65 to 85 with acute or convalescent COVID-19. The sample taken for sequencing was peripheral blood.

The CDR3 loop reads CASSLNSGRVDTQYF. The CDR3 coding sequence is TGTGCCAGCAGCTTAAATAGCGGGAGGGTAGATACGCAGTATTTT. The rearrangement uses TRBV7-2 and TRBJ2-3, with 11 bases fitting TRBD2. This CDR3 contains 15 residues. Germline CDR1 and CDR2: SGHTA and FQGNSA. Trimming took 2 bases from V and 5 from J; bases not matched to a gene: 3.